Following are 8 T cell receptor beta chains from one sample sequenced in a study of regulatory T cells in long-lasting Graves disease (dated by TCRdb to the early 2020s). The meaning of the sample's time point label: newly diagnosed GD, antithyroid drugs for less than 3 months. For both TCR sequencing and RNA sequencing, RNA was extracted from PBMCs using TRIzol. Library prep was done by multiplex PCR. The data were produced on an Illumina HiSeq 4000. iRepertoire HTBI primers and Arm-PCR amplification of CDR3 regions were used to construct TCR beta libraries. TCRdb redid the processing of the public reads, applying fastp at Q25 and MiXCR, and retained in-frame beta chains. Rows with a matching CDR3 protein are joined into one entry that keeps the most common DNA and genes. Recorded for this sample are a few hundred thousand distinct CDR3 sequences; 12% of them occurred a single time. The ten largest clones take up over 15% of the sample.

The sample was also reused in another study, on T cells in Graves' hyperthyroidism and ophthalmopathy.

This material consisted of peripheral blood mononuclear cells (PBMCs), taken at new diagnosis, from a patient treated with antithyroid drugs. The receptors shown here come from a woman younger than 30 with Graves disease. Donor details come from another sample of the same person, matched by shared clones.

This clonotype was counted only a few times. The chain carries TRBV2 and TRBJ2-1, with 13 bases matching TRBD2. Germline loops: CDR1 SNHLY, CDR2 FYNNEI. Losses at the gene ends were 8 bases for V and 8 bases for J; bases not matched to a gene: 18. CDR3 length: 18 residues. CDR3 in DNA: TGTGCCAGCGTATGGGGACTAGCGGGACCCAAAAGATTGGATGAGCAGTTCTTC. It yields the protein CASVWGLAGPKRLDEQFF.

The chain recombines TRBV27 with TRBJ2-2, with unresolved D. Germline V gene data show CDR1 as MNHEY and CDR2 as SMNVEV (reference sequence). V was pared by 3 bases and J by 6 bases, with 5 bases between. The CDR3 is 12 residues long. The CDR3 region has the DNA TGTGCCAGCAGTTTCGTCTCCGGGGAGCTGTTTTTT. Encoded protein: CASSFVSGELFF.

V and J are TRBV19 and TRBJ2-7; D could derive from TRBD1 or TRBD2 (6 bases each). V was cut by 5 bases and J by 6 bases, with 14 bases left in between. The germline V gene encodes CDR1 LNHDA and CDR2 SQIVND (reference sequence). The CDR3 loop spans 13 amino acids. CDR3 sequence: CASSPFGGGEQYV. The CDR3 DNA reads TGTGCCAGTAGTCCCTTCGGAGGGGGCGAGCAGTACGTC.

The table lists this clonotype with many counts. The chain has TRBV6-5 and TRBJ1-1; D gene ambiguous. Per germline, CDR1 MNHEY and CDR2 SVGAGI. The CDR3 loop spans 15 amino acids. The V and J ends lost 0 bases and 3 bases respectively, with 11 bases between them. The DNA for the CDR3 is TGTGCCAGCAGTTACTCGAGGATGGGGTACACTGAAGCTTTCTTT. Its protein is CASSYSRMGYTEAFF.

This clonotype was detected many times. The CDR3 region is CASSQDIAGGIADTQYF. DNA for the CDR3: TGTGCCAGCAGCCAAGATATAGCGGGAGGTATCGCAGATACGCAGTATTTT. The rearrangement uses TRBV3-1 and TRBJ2-3; 10 nucleotides line up with TRBD2. The junction had 7 bases not matched to a gene; V was cut back by 0 bases and J by 4 bases. This CDR3 is 17 amino acids long. Looked up from germline, CDR1 is LGHDT and CDR2 is YNNKEL (reference sequence).

This clonotype was seen at least ten times. The CDR3 does not close with the conserved phenylalanine or tryptophan, likely indicating a read error. The genes are TRBV6-1 and TRBJ1-1; D may be TRBD1 (5 bases). Germline CDR1 reads MNHNS; CDR2 reads SASEGT. Trimming stripped 8 bases from V and 6 bases from J, with 7 bases between. This CDR3 comprises 10 residues. The CDR3 protein is CASGDAEAFS. The CDR3 DNA follows: TGTGCCAGCGGGGACGCTGAAGCTTTCTCT.

This clonotype was seen repeatedly, ten times or more. CDR3 amino acids: CASSFGTGDTEAFF. The CDR3 bases are TGCGCCAGCAGCTTCGGGACAGGGGACACTGAAGCTTTCTTT. This sequence joins TRBV5-1 and TRBJ1-1; 10 bases fit TRBD1. Per germline, CDR1 SGHRS and CDR2 YFSETQ. The CDR3 runs to 14 residues. V was clipped by 2 bases and J by 3 bases; unmatched bases: 1.

The J gene is TRBJ2-7, the V gene TRBV19; the match to TRBD1 covers 8 bases. The CDR3 is 14 residues long. J lost 5 bases, V lost 3 bases, and 6 bases had no gene match. From germline, CDR1 is LNHDA and CDR2 SQIVND (reference sequence). CDR3 residues: CASSIAGGVDEQYF. The CDR3, as DNA: TGTGCCAGTAGTATCGCAGGGGGCGTCGACGAGCAGTACTTC.